This T cell receptor (beta chain) was obtained from a study of neoadjuvant anti-PD-1 for oral cavity cancer. A remark on this clone: Its cognate antigen is unknown.

Clones were sequenced by immunoSEQ multiplex PCR, and TCRdb holds only the in-frame ones, with some missing. The sample has 15,000 to 20,000 clones; about 72% are singletons. Patients had newly diagnosed, untreated stage II-IVA oral cavity squamous cell carcinoma. Blood cells were analyzed directly, without culture or expansion. Trimming removed 1 base from V and 3 bases from J, with 7 bases in between. Germline CDR1 is SGHRS and CDR2 is YFSETQ. The CDR3 totals 13 residues. Broader study findings: Post-nivolumab, blood T cell clonality was significantly elevated in non-responders. Only three patients per response group were TCR-analyzed; validation needed.

The chain carries TRBV5-1 and TRBJ2-5; D is undetermined. The sequence was obtained from a person between 35 and 79 years old with oral cavity squamous cell carcinoma. This sample comprised PBMCs, obtained before nivolumab (anti-PD-1) treatment. Here the CDR3 reads CASSLFIKETQYF. CDR3 bases: TGCGCCAGCAGCTTGTTCATAAAAGAGACCCAGTACTTC.